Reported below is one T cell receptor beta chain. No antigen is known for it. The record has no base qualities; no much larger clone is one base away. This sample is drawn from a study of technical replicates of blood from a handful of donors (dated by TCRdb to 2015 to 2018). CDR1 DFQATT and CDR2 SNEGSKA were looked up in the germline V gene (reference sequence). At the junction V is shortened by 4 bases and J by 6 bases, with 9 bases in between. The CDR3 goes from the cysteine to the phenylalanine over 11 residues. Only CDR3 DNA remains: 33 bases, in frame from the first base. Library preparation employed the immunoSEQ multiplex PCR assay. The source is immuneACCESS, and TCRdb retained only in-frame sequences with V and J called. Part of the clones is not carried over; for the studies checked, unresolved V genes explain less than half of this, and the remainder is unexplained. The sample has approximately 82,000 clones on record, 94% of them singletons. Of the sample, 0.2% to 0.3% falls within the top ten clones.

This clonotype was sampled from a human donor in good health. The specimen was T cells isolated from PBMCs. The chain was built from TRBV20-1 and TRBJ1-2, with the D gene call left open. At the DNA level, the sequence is TGCAGTGCTACCCTAAACCATGGCTACACCTTC. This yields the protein CSATLNHGYTF.